This TCR beta chain originates from a study of shared clonotypes between healthy human individuals. Germline-derived CDR1 and CDR2 are MNHEY and SVGAGI. This CDR3 has 15 residues. Trimming removed 4 bases from V and 0 bases from J, with 10 bases in between. The repertoire was sequenced with immunoSEQ multiplex PCR; TCRdb's copy has only in-frame clones and lacks some. The data contain about 1 million clones, about 75% of them singletons. The rearrangement uses TRBV6-5 and TRBJ1-5; a weak D match, TRBD1 (5 bases). Sequenced sample: memory CD4+ T cells sorted from blood. Subset specified: CD45RA-negative fraction. This clonotype was obtained from a man between 18 and 29 years old in good health. CDR3 loop: CASSWGKDSNQPQHF. In nucleotides, the CDR3 is TGTGCCAGCAGTTGGGGGAAAGATAGCAATCAGCCCCAGCATTTT.